Sequencing of this TCR beta chain was carried out in a study of early T cells in non-severe SARS-CoV-2 infection. Individual cDNA molecules carried attached unique molecular identifiers. MiXCR was run by TCRdb on the 5' RACE reads, yielding one entry per CDR3 protein. This table holds some 100,000 distinct CDR3 sequences, about 14% found once. CDR3 length: 12 amino acids. Germline V gene data show CDR1 as SQVTM and CDR2 as ANQGSEA. V dropped 6 bases and J dropped 4 bases, with 12 bases sitting between them. What was sequenced was whole blood. This sequence was found in an adult who was a healthcare worker with PCR-confirmed SARS-CoV-2 infection or an uninfected control (not recorded which). The chain carries TRBV29-1 and TRBJ2-5; the D gene is possibly TRBD1 (5 bases). Written as DNA, the CDR3 is TGCAGCGTCGAGCCAGGGCCAGAGACCCAGTACTTC. Its protein product is CSVEPGPETQYF.